This T cell receptor beta chain was profiled in a study of blood T cell repertoires in COVID-19. Trimming stripped 4 bases from V and 8 bases from J, with 19 bases between. Germline V gene data show CDR1 as SGHDT and CDR2 as YYEEEE. CDR3 length equals 15 residues. Sequenced by immunoSEQ multiplex PCR; TCRdb stores in-frame clones only, minus some. The sample has around 290,000 clones, approximately 90% seen once; the top ten hold 2% to 2.5%. Sequencing was carried out using PBMCs or T cells enriched from blood (not recorded which). This clonotype was obtained from a woman aged 60-70 years in a cohort exposed to, infected with or recovered from COVID-19 (not recorded which). The J gene is TRBJ1-3, the V gene TRBV5-6; unclear D gene. In nucleotides, the CDR3 is TGTGCCAGCAGCCCCTACGTAAGCGGTACGGACACCATATATTTT. Encoded protein: CASSPYVSGTDTIYF.